Below, 9 T cell receptor beta chains from the same sample are listed, as sequenced in a study of T cell responses to AZD1222 COVID-19 vaccine. Only in-frame clones appear in the TCRdb table, and some are missing; sequencing was by immunoSEQ multiplex PCR. The sample holds some 99,000 clones, roughly 86% seen once. The sequencing used peripheral blood, collected on day 0 of MenACWY control vaccination. Receptor source: an adult in good health.

The chain is built from TRBV6-6 and TRBJ2-3; no reliable D call. Trimming stripped 5 bases from V and 4 bases from J, with 4 bases between. CDR3 length: 11 residues. Germline V CDR1 and CDR2: MNHNY, SVGAGI (reference sequence). DNA of the CDR3: TGTGCCAGCAGTGTGGCAGATACGCAGTATTTT. Translated, it gives CASSVADTQYF.

The genes are TRBV3-1 (or the pseudogene TRBV3-2) and TRBJ1-3; no clear D gene. Trimming pared 7 bases from V and 2 bases from J, leaving 15 bases between. The CDR3 consists of 15 residues. The germline gives CDR1 LGHDT, CDR2 YNNKEL (reference sequence). In DNA, the CDR3 is TGTGCCAGCACTTTTCTTGGGGTCGCTGGAAACACCATATATTTT. It specifies CASTFLGVAGNTIYF.

The table lists this clone with a few counts. This CDR3 reads CASSLTGITEAFF. The CDR3 DNA is TGTGCCAGCAGTTTAACAGGGATAACTGAAGCTTTCTTT. V gene TRBV28 combines with J gene TRBJ1-1; TRBD1 might be the D (6 bases). Looked up from germline, CDR1 is MDHEN and CDR2 is SYDVKM. The CDR3 is 13 residues long. Between the trimmed V and J ends, which lost 2 bases and 5 bases, there was a span of 9 bases. The complete variable domain, with remaining parts taken from reference TRBV28 and TRBJ1-1, reads DVKVTQSSRYLVKRTGEKVFLECVQDMDHENMFWYRQDPGLGLRLIYFSYDVKMKEKGDIPEGYSVSREKKERFSLILESASTNQTSMYLCASSLTGITEAFFGQGTRLTVV.

This chain joins TRBV7-2 and TRBJ2-3; D is ambiguous. The CDR3 loop spans 17 amino acids. Trimming pared 6 bases from V and 2 bases from J, leaving 21 bases between. In germline, CDR1 is SGHTA, CDR2 FQGNSA. CDR3 DNA: TGTGCCAGCAGACTCGAGTGGGCACGGACCCTCACAGATACGCAGTATTTT. The encoded protein is CASRLEWARTLTDTQYF.

The chain combines TRBV6-5 with TRBJ2-5; 8 bases agree with TRBD2. V dropped 6 bases and J dropped 4; count of bases not matched to a gene: 10. The CDR3 covers 15 residues. Looked up from germline, CDR1 is MNHEY and CDR2 is SVGAGI. CDR3 in DNA: TGTGCCAGCAGCCCCCAGCGGACTAGCCCAGAGACCCAGTACTTC. Encoded protein: CASSPQRTSPETQYF.

The chain carries TRBV5-4 and TRBJ1-2; weak D call: TRBD1 (6 bases). The CDR3 runs to 14 residues. V was pared by 0 bases and J by 4 bases, with 10 bases between. Per germline, CDR1 SGHNT and CDR2 YYREEE (reference sequence). CDR3 sequence: CASSLDRVGYGYTF. The CDR3 bases are TGTGCCAGCAGCTTGGACAGGGTTGGCTATGGCTACACCTTC.

V usage is TRBV30 and J usage is TRBJ2-7; D possibly corresponds to TRBD1 (5 bases). The V end was cut by 0 bases, the J end by 3 bases, with 9 bases between. Per the germline V gene, CDR1 is GTSNPN and CDR2 is SVGIG (reference sequence). This CDR3 is built from 13 residues. The CDR3 reads CAWSVGQGYEQYF. The CDR3 nucleotides read TGTGCCTGGAGTGTCGGGCAGGGCTACGAGCAGTACTTC.

In its sample, this clone was seen once. The V call is TRBV27, the J call TRBJ1-2; tentative D call: TRBD1 (6 bases). V was clipped by 6 bases and J by 4 bases, with 12 bases between them. Germline assignment: CDR1 MNHEY and CDR2 SMNVEV (reference sequence). CDR3 length: 13 amino acids. The CDR3 nucleotides are TGTGCCAGCAGGGACAGTGGGCCCTATGGCTACACCTTC. It codes for CASRDSGPYGYTF.

This rearrangement joins TRBV7-8 to TRBJ2-3, with 7 bases lining up with TRBD2. Looked up from germline, CDR1 is SGHVS and CDR2 is FQNEAQ. With V trimmed by 1 base and J by 3 bases, 4 bases remained unmatched. The CDR3 contains 15 residues. The CDR3 sequence: CASSLVGGGTDTQYF. The CDR3 region has the DNA TGTGCCAGCAGCTTAGTGGGCGGGGGAACAGATACGCAGTATTTT. Variable domain in full (rest from reference TRBV7-8 and TRBJ2-3): GAGVSQSPRYKVAKRGQDVALRCDPISGHVSLFWYQQALGQGPEFLTYFQNEAQLDKSGLPSDRFFAERPEGSVSTLKIQRTQQEDSAVYLCASSLVGGGTDTQYFGPGTRLTVL.